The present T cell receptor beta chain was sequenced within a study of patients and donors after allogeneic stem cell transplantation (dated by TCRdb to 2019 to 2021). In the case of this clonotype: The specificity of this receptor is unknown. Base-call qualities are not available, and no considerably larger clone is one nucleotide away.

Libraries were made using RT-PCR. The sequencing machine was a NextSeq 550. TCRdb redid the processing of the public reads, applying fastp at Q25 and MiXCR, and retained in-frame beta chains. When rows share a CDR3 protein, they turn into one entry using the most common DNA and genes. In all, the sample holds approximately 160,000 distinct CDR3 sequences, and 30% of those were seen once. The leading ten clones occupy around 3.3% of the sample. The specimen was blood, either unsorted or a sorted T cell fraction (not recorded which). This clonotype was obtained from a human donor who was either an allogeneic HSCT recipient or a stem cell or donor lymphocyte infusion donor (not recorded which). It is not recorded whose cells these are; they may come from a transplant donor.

This receptor carries the CDR3 CSARSSVSYEQYF. The nucleotides read TGCAGTGCTAGGAGTAGCGTCTCCTACGAGCAGTACTTC. Here the chain combines TRBV20-1 and TRBJ2-7; TRBD2 is perhaps the D gene, given 5 matching bases. Sequences DFQATT (CDR1) and SNEGSKA (CDR2) are obtained from the germline V gene (reference sequence). The CDR3, cysteine through phenylalanine, is 13 amino acids long. The CDR3 DNA has 39 bases and is translated from base 1. Trimming takes 3 bases from V and 0 bases from J, and the germline ends sit 9 bases apart.